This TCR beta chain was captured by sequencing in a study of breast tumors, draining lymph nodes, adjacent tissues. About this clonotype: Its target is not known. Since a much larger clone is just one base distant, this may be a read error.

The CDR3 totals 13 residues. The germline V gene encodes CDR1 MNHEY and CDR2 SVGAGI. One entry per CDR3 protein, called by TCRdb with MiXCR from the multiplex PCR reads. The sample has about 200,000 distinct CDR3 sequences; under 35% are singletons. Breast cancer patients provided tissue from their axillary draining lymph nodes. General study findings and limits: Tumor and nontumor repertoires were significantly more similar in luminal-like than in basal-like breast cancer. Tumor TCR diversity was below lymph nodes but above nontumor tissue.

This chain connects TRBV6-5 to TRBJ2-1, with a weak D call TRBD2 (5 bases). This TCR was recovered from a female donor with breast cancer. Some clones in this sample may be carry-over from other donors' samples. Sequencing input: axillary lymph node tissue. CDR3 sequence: CTSSYGFGTSEFF. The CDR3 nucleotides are TGTACCAGCAGTTATGGTTTTGGTACTAGTGAGTTCTTC.